What follows is one T cell receptor beta chain and its context. These data come from a study of T-cell reconstitution after alpha-beta-depleted transplantation in children. For TCRbeta, the library was prepared with unique molecular identifiers. TCRdb re-called the PCR reads through MiXCR, storing one row per CDR3 protein. The table shows roughly 570,000 distinct CDR3 sequences, with more than 20% occurring only once. The receptor was isolated from a boy younger than two with Wiskott-Aldrich syndrome, due to receive a stem cell transplant. The specimen comprised PBMCs, sampled before TCRalphabeta/CD19-depleted stem cell transplant.

CDR3 residues: CASSQGWPRRDTQYF. For the CDR3, the DNA is TGTGCCAGCAGCCAAGGATGGCCTAGGAGGGATACGCAGTATTTT. The rearrangement uses TRBV14 and TRBJ2-3; a possible D gene is TRBD2 (5 bases). V was shortened by 1 base and J by 6 bases, with 14 bases between the two germline ends. Germline V gene data show CDR1 as SGHDN and CDR2 as FVKESK. The CDR3 consists of 15 residues.